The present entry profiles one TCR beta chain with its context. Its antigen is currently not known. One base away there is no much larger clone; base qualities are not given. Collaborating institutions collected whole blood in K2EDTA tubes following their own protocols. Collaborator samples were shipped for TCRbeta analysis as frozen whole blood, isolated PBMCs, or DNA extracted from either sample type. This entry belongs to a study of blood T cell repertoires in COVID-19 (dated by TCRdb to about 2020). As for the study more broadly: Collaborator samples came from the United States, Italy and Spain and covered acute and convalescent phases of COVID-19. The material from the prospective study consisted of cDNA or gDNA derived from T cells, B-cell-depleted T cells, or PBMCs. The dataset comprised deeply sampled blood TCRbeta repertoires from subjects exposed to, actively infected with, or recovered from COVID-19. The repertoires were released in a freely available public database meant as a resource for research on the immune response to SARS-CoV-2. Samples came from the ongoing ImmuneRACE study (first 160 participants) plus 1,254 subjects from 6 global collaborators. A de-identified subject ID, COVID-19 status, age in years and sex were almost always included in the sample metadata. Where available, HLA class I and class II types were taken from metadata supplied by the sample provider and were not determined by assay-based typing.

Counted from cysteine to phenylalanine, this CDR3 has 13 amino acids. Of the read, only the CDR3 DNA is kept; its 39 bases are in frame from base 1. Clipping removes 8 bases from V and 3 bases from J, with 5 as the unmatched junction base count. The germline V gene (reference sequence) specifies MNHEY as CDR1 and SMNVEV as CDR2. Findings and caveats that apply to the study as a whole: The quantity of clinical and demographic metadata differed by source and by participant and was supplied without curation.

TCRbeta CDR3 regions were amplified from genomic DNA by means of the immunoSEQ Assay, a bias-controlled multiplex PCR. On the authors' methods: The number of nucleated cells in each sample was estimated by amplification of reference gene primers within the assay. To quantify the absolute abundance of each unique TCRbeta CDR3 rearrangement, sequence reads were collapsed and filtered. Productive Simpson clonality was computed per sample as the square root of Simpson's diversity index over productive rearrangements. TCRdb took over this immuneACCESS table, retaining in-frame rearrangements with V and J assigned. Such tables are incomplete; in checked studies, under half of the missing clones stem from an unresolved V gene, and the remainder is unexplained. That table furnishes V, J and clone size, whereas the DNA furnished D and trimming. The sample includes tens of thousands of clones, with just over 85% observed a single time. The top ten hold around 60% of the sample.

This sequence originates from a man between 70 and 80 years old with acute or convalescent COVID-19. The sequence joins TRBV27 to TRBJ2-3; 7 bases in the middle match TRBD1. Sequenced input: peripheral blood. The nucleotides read TGTGCCAGCCGGACAGGAGATACAGATACGCAGTATTTT. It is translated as CASRTGDTDTQYF.